The entry that follows covers one T cell receptor beta chain sequence. This entry comes from a study of blood T cell repertoires in COVID-19. Overall study context: Samples of COVID-19 (acute and convalescent) were obtained from the United States, Italy and Spain. The analysed material was cDNA or gDNA that came from T cells, B-cell-depleted T cells, or PBMCs.

Per the study methods: From reference gene primer amplification, estimates of nucleated cell counts were derived. The assay was immunoSEQ multiplex PCR, and TCRdb's table has in-frame clones only and misses some. Clone size and V and J calls were adopted from that table, with D and trimming inferred from the DNA. The repertoire holds 200,000 to 300,000 clones, about 87% seen once, with 3.5% to 4.5% in the top ten. CDR3 length equals 16 residues. The V gene's germline CDR1 is SGHTA and CDR2 FQGTGA. V was clipped by 6 bases and J by 1 base, with 15 bases between them. This TCR derives from a man in his sixties who had recovered from COVID-19. The specimen was peripheral blood. The V gene is TRBV7-3, the J gene TRBJ2-2; weak D call: TRBD1 (6 bases). This chain's CDR3 is CASRATGTKNTGELFF. In DNA form, the CDR3 reads TGTGCCAGCAGGGCCACCGGGACAAAGAACACCGGGGAGCTGTTTTTT.